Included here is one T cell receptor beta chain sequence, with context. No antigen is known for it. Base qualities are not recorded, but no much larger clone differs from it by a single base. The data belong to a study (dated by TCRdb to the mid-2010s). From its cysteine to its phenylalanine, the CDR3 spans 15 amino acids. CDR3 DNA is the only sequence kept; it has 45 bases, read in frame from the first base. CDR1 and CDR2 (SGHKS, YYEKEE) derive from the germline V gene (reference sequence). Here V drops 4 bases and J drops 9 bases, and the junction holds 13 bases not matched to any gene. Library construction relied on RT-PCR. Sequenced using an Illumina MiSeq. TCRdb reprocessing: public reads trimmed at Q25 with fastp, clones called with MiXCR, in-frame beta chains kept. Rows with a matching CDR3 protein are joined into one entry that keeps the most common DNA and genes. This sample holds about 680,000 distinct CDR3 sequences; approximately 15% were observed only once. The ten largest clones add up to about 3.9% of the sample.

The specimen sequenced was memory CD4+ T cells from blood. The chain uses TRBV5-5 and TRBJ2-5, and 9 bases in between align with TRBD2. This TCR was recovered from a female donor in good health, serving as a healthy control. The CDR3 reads CASSPGRVAGAAQYF. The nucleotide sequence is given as TGTGCCAGCAGCCCCGGGAGGGTAGCGGGAGCGGCCCAGTACTTC.